Each of the 24 T cell receptor beta chains below was sequenced from the same sample in a study of cytomegalovirus exposure and HLA in healthy donors. PCR amplification relied on 60 Vbeta primers (plus 13 Jbeta primers). Measured with immunoSEQ multiplex PCR; TCRdb has only the in-frame clones, and not every one. The sample lists around 150,000 clones, about 81% occurring once. Sequencing was carried out using PBMCs. The receptors derive from a woman aged 18 to 35 in good health and CMV-seronegative.

The chain couples TRBV28 to TRBJ2-6, with no clear D. The germline CDR1 and CDR2 sequences are MDHEN and SYDVKM. Trimming shortened V by 2 bases and J by 2 bases, and 10 bases separated the two germline ends. The CDR3 length is 16 residues. In DNA, the CDR3 is TGTGCCAGCAGTTTACCCTTTTTCGCTGGGGCCAACGTCCTGACTTTC. It yields the protein CASSLPFFAGANVLTF.

The chain joins TRBV21-1 to TRBJ2-7; the table's D call TRBD1 went unverified against the DNA. TRBV21-1 constitutes a pseudogene. This CDR3 contains 15 residues. CDR3 sequence (DNA): TGTGCCAGCACCGAAGAGGACAGGGAGGGCTACGAGCAGTACTTC. Translating it yields CASTEEDREGYEQYF.

The rearrangement uses TRBV7-9 and TRBJ2-1; TRBD2 aligns across 13 bases. The CDR3 has 15 residues. With V trimmed by 4 bases and J by 10 bases, 7 bases remained unmatched. The germline V gene encodes CDR1 SEHNR and CDR2 FQNEAQ (reference sequence). CDR3 bases: TGTGCCAGCAGCTGGGGACTAGCGGGGTTGGAGGAGCAGTTCTTC. This codes for CASSWGLAGLEEQFF.

The chain is built from TRBV9 and TRBJ1-5; D call uncertain. CDR1 is SGDLS and CDR2 is YYNGEE in the germline V gene. This CDR3 contains 13 residues. Deletions cut 0 bases from V and 5 bases from J, with 6 bases between. The CDR3: CASSVGLYQPQHF. In DNA form, the CDR3 reads TGTGCCAGCAGCGTAGGGCTTTATCAGCCCCAGCATTTT.

The chain combines TRBV19 with TRBJ1-2; unclear D gene. CDR1 LNHDA and CDR2 SQIVND come from the germline V gene (reference sequence). The CDR3 loop spans 11 amino acids. Trimming cost V 7 bases and J 8 bases, with 11 bases left between them. For the CDR3, the DNA is TGTGCCAGTAAATTCCGCGAGGGCTACACCTTC. This translates into CASKFREGYTF.

This clone was recorded once. The gene calls are TRBV19 and TRBJ1-1, with D perhaps matching TRBD1 (5 bases). Trimming pared 3 bases from V and 1 base from J, leaving 12 bases between. CDR1 LNHDA and CDR2 SQIVND come from the germline V gene (reference sequence). The CDR3 loop spans 15 amino acids. The CDR3 nucleotides read TGTGCCAGTAGTATTAATCAGGGTACGAACACTGAAGCTTTCTTT. Its translation is CASSINQGTNTEAFF.

The chain couples TRBV25-1 to TRBJ1-1, with 8 bases matching TRBD1. The CDR3 runs to 13 residues. Germline CDR1 MGHDK, CDR2 SYGVNS. With 6 bases clipped from V and 8 bases from J, the junction kept 8 bases outside the gene matches. CDR3: CASSPLGQGEAFF. The CDR3 nucleotides are TGTGCCAGCAGCCCCCTAGGACAGGGAGAAGCTTTCTTT.

V is TRBV5-1 and J is TRBJ1-1; TRBD1 matches at 7 bases. CDR1 SGHRS and CDR2 YFSETQ come from the germline V gene. Germline trimming cut 3 bases from V and 5 bases from J; bases unmatched to any gene: 7. The CDR3 totals 14 residues. The CDR3 coding sequence is TGCGCCAGCAGCTCGACAGGGAGGTGGACTGAAGCTTTCTTT. Translation gives CASSSTGRWTEAFF.

The chain recombines TRBV2 with TRBJ2-2, with a weak D call TRBD1 (5 bases). The germline V gene encodes CDR1 SNHLY and CDR2 FYNNEI. The CDR3 extends over 16 amino acids. V was shortened by 8 bases and J by 0 bases, with 16 bases between the two germline ends. The CDR3 sequence: CASRANRRANTGELFF. CDR3 sequence (DNA): TGTGCCAGCCGTGCCAACAGGCGTGCGAACACCGGGGAGCTGTTTTTT.

The chain employs TRBV25-1 and TRBJ2-1; D might be TRBD2 (5 bases). Germline V gene sequence: CDR1 MGHDK, CDR2 SYGVNS. V was pared by 5 bases and J by 4 bases, with 12 bases between. The CDR3 spans 14 residues. CDR3: CASSYSGAYNEQFF. Here the CDR3 DNA reads TGTGCCAGCAGTTACAGCGGAGCTTACAATGAGCAGTTCTTC.

The chain recombines TRBV7-2 with TRBJ1-5; D possibly corresponds to TRBD1 (5 bases). The CDR3 runs to 13 residues. V lost 1 base and J 13 bases, leaving 14 bases between the germline ends. In germline, CDR1 is SGHTA, CDR2 FQGNSA. CDR3 residues: CASSLVQRGLQHF. In DNA form, the CDR3 reads TGTGCCAGCAGCTTAGTGCAAAGGGGCTTACAGCATTTT. Full variable domain (remainder filled in from reference TRBV7-2 and TRBJ1-5): GAGVSQSPSNKVTEKGKDVELRCDPISGHTALYWYRQSLGQGLEFLIYFQGNSAPDKSGLPSDRFSAERTGGSVSTLTIQRTQQEDSAVYLCASSLVQRGLQHFGDGTRLSIL.

The chain is built from TRBV18 and TRBJ1-3; TRBD1 aligns across 7 bases. With 5 bases clipped from V and 4 bases from J, the junction kept 11 bases outside the gene matches. Germline assignment: CDR1 KGHSH and CDR2 LQKENI. This CDR3 comprises 16 residues. For the CDR3, the DNA is TGTGCCAGCTCAACCACTGGTACAGGGGAAGGAAACACCATATATTTT. Protein product: CASSTTGTGEGNTIYF.

The V call is TRBV28, the J call TRBJ2-3, with 9 bases identical to TRBD1. Germline loops: CDR1 MDHEN, CDR2 SYDVKM. CDR3 length equals 15 residues. The V gene end was trimmed by 4 bases and the J gene end by 6 bases; junction bases not matched to a gene: 8. CDR3 in DNA: TGTGCCAGCAGTTCACGACAGGGGGGGTCGGATACGCAGTATTTT. Its protein product is CASSSRQGGSDTQYF. Together with reference TRBV28 and TRBJ2-3, the CDR3 gives the full variable domain: DVKVTQSSRYLVKRTGEKVFLECVQDMDHENMFWYRQDPGLGLRLIYFSYDVKMKEKGDIPEGYSVSREKKERFSLILESASTNQTSMYLCASSSRQGGSDTQYFGPGTRLTVL.

Written as DNA, the CDR3 is TGTGCCAGCAGCCAAGAGGCGACTAGCGGGAGAGGGGGGTCAAATGAGCAGTTCTTC. It yields the protein CASSQEATSGRGGSNEQFF. The chain uses TRBV4-2 and TRBJ2-1; TRBD2 matches 12 bases. J was trimmed by 7 bases and V by 0 bases; bases with no gene match: 13. This CDR3 region has 19 residues. The germline CDR1 and CDR2 sequences are LGHNA and YNFKEQ.

The chain uses TRBV10-3 and TRBJ2-7; 14 positions match TRBD2. This CDR3 comprises 17 residues. The V and J ends lost 6 bases and 0 bases, in that order; junction bases with no gene match: 7. The germline CDR1 and CDR2 sequences are ENHRY and SYGVKD. The CDR3 here is CAISGTSGRRSSYEQYF. The CDR3 DNA follows: TGTGCCATCAGCGGGACTAGCGGGAGAAGGAGCTCCTACGAGCAGTACTTC.

The J gene is TRBJ2-3, the V gene TRBV5-1, with TRBD1 matching over 8 bases. This CDR3 region has 14 residues. The germline V gene has CDR1 SGHRS and CDR2 YFSETQ. V dropped 3 bases and J dropped 5; count of bases not matched to a gene: 5. Here the CDR3 reads CASSSGQGVDTQYF. As DNA, the CDR3 is TGCGCCAGCAGCTCCGGACAGGGTGTAGATACGCAGTATTTT.

In this sample, this clone turned up a few times. The chain employs TRBV19 and TRBJ1-5; D is ambiguous. Deletions cut 6 bases from V and 5 bases from J, with 8 bases between. CDR3 length: 12 amino acids. Germline loops: CDR1 LNHDA, CDR2 SQIVND (reference sequence). The CDR3 DNA is TGTGCCAGTAGCCGACTCGATCAGCCCCAGCATTTT. Its translation is CASSRLDQPQHF.

The chain recombines TRBV7-3 with TRBJ2-2; 7 bases align to TRBD2. Trimming cost V 1 base and J 6 bases; bases outside gene matches: 5. This CDR3 is 15 amino acids long. Germline-derived CDR1 and CDR2 are SGHTA and FQGTGA. The DNA of the CDR3 is TGTGCCAGCAGCTTAATCTCTGGGGGGGCCGGGGAGCTGTTTTTT. Protein: CASSLISGGAGELFF.

The chain couples TRBV19 to TRBJ2-7; a possible D gene is TRBD2 (5 bases). Germline V gene sequence: CDR1 LNHDA, CDR2 SQIVND (reference sequence). The CDR3 length is 14 residues. V lost 3 bases to trimming and J lost 4 bases, with 13 bases between them. The CDR3: CASSISLGGYEQYF. For the CDR3, the DNA is TGTGCCAGTAGTATCAGTTTGGGCGGGTACGAGCAGTACTTC.

This clone was found once. V is TRBV11-2 and J is TRBJ1-1; perhaps TRBD1 as D (6 bases). This CDR3 has 15 residues. V was pared by 0 bases and J by 0 bases, with 8 bases between. Germline CDR1 SGHAT, CDR2 FQNNGV. The CDR3 sequence is CASSLDGDMNTEAFF. The DNA for the CDR3 is TGTGCCAGCAGCTTAGACGGGGACATGAACACTGAAGCTTTCTTT.

The rearrangement links TRBV7-9 to TRBJ1-1; 7 nucleotides agree with TRBD1. Germline lookup yields CDR1 SEHNR and CDR2 FQNEAQ (reference sequence). The CDR3 runs to 15 residues. The J segment lost 8 bases and the V segment lost 0 bases, leaving 9 bases of the junction unmatched. CDR3 amino acids: CASSLALGYRGEAFF. The CDR3 nucleotides read TGTGCCAGCAGCTTAGCTTTGGGGTACAGGGGAGAAGCTTTCTTT.

In this sample, this clone turned up a few times. The chain has TRBV6-5 and TRBJ2-7; maybe TRBD2 (5 bases). V gave up 6 bases and J gave up 2 bases, with 14 bases separating them. CDR1 is MNHEY and CDR2 is SVGAGI in the germline V gene. This CDR3 region has 14 residues. The CDR3 DNA reads as TGTGCCAGCAGAAAGGAGAGGGCGGCCTACGAGCAGTACTTC. This gives the protein CASRKERAAYEQYF.

Only one count was recorded for this clone. The V gene is TRBV25-1, the J gene TRBJ2-3; TRBD2 is a possible D gene (6 bases). With 6 bases removed from V and 0 bases from J, the gap between germline ends came to 7 bases. CDR1 is MGHDK and CDR2 is SYGVNS in the germline V gene. There are 13 residues in the CDR3. The DNA for the CDR3 is TGTGCCAGCAGCGGGGGAAGCACAGATACGCAGTATTTT. Amino acids: CASSGGSTDTQYF.

This clone has at least ten counts. The CDR3 sequence is CASRKLVSGGTEAFF. Written as DNA, the CDR3 is TGTGCCAGCAGAAAGTTAGTGTCAGGGGGGACTGAAGCTTTCTTT. The rearrangement uses TRBV6-5 and TRBJ1-1, with TRBD1 matching 7 bases. The CDR3 covers 15 residues. V lost 6 bases and J lost 5; bases outside the gene matches: 12. Germline CDR1 reads MNHEY; CDR2 reads SVGAGI.